Below are 18 T cell receptor beta chains sequenced from a single sample in a study of cytomegalovirus exposure and HLA in healthy donors. The repertoire was sequenced with immunoSEQ multiplex PCR; TCRdb's copy has only in-frame clones and lacks some. The sample records about 250,000 clones, about 83% being singletons. The source material was PBMCs. The source of these receptors is a man younger than 35 in good health and CMV-seronegative.

The rearrangement links TRBV27 to TRBJ1-1, with D possibly matching TRBD1 (6 bases). Germline-derived CDR1 and CDR2 are MNHEY and SMNVEV (reference sequence). The CDR3 runs 12 residues. Trimming took off 7 bases at V and 11 bases at J, with 17 bases between the two ends. CDR3 sequence reads: CASKGGTKGAFF. The CDR3 DNA reads as TGTGCCAGCAAGGGAGGGACAAAGGGGGCTTTCTTT.

V is TRBV4-3 and J is TRBJ2-5; TRBD2 aligns across 7 bases. The length of the CDR3 is 14 residues. Trimming removed 4 bases from V and 4 bases from J; junction bases left unmatched: 6. Per germline, CDR1 LGHNA and CDR2 YSLEER. The CDR3, as DNA: TGCGCCAGCAGCCCCCGGACTAGTTCAGAGACCCAGTACTTC. This translates into CASSPRTSSETQYF.

V and J are TRBV5-1 and TRBJ2-2; D is perhaps TRBD1 (6 bases). The length of the CDR3 is 14 residues. The germline V gene has CDR1 SGHRS and CDR2 YFSETQ. Trimming cost V 2 bases and J 7 bases, with 12 bases left between them. CDR3: CASSFQGWDGELFF. The CDR3 DNA is TGCGCCAGCAGCTTCCAGGGGTGGGACGGGGAGCTGTTTTTT.

V is TRBV6-6 and J is TRBJ2-1; 7 nucleotides match TRBD2. The CDR3 is made up of 14 amino acids. Germline trimming cut 5 bases from V and 5 bases from J; bases unmatched to any gene: 6. The germline CDR1 and CDR2 sequences are MNHNY and SVGAGI (reference sequence). The CDR3 region has the DNA TGTGCCAGCAGTACTAGCGACACTAACAATGAGCAGTTCTTC. Its translation is CASSTSDTNNEQFF.

V is TRBV28 and J is TRBJ2-7, with 8 bases identical to TRBD2. Per the germline V gene, CDR1 is MDHEN and CDR2 is SYDVKM. J lost 5 bases, V lost 6 bases, and 9 bases had no gene match. This CDR3 comprises 14 residues. The CDR3 region is CASSPRGGRHEQYF. The CDR3 DNA follows: TGTGCCAGCAGCCCCCGGGGGGGGCGGCACGAGCAGTACTTC.

Comments on this clone: The sample has other DNA sequences that encode this CDR3 too. This chain joins TRBV27 and TRBJ2-7, with 9 bases fitting TRBD1. CDR1 and CDR2 from the germline V gene are MNHEY and SMNVEV (reference sequence). There are 14 residues in the CDR3. V was pared by 4 bases and J by 2 bases, with 3 bases of the junction left unmatched. CDR3 in DNA: TGTGCCAGCAGTTCGACAGGGGGGGCCTACGAGCAGTACTTC. Protein sequence: CASSSTGGAYEQYF.

V is TRBV5-5 and J is TRBJ1-5; maybe TRBD1 (6 bases). The length of the CDR3 is 15 residues. Trimming took 0 bases from V and 3 from J, leaving 10 bases between them. Germline V gene sequence: CDR1 SGHKS, CDR2 YYEKEE (reference sequence). CDR3 loop: CASSLVQGLNQPQHF. The CDR3 DNA sequence: TGTGCCAGCAGCTTGGTACAGGGCCTCAATCAGCCCCAGCATTTT.

The chain is built from TRBV5-6 and TRBJ2-7; D possibly corresponds to TRBD2 (5 bases). CDR3 size: 14 residues. V was cut by 2 bases and J by 0 bases, with 9 bases left in between. Germline CDR1 reads SGHDT; CDR2 reads YYEEEE. For the CDR3, the DNA is TGTGCCAGCAGCTTTCTAGGGAGCTCCTACGAGCAGTACTTC. This gives the protein CASSFLGSSYEQYF.

The sample holds one count of this clone. The chain has TRBV10-1 and TRBJ2-7, with TRBD1 as a possible D gene (5 bases). CDR1 is WNHNN, CDR2 SYGVQD, per germline (reference sequence). V lost 1 base and J 7 bases, leaving 14 bases between the germline ends. This CDR3 contains 14 residues. CDR3 sequence (DNA): TGCGCCAGCAGTGAGTACCAGCAGGGAAAGGAGCAGTACTTC. Residues: CASSEYQQGKEQYF.

This clone was seen a single time. The chain combines TRBV10-1 with TRBJ1-1; the match to TRBD1 covers 9 bases. The junction had 11 bases not matched to a gene; V was cut back by 6 bases and J by 3 bases. CDR1 and CDR2 (germline): WNHNN, SYGVQD (reference sequence). This CDR3 is built from 16 residues. The CDR3 DNA sequence: TGCGCCAGCAGCCGGACAGGGGAAGGGAAGGACACTGAAGCTTTCTTT. Translation gives CASSRTGEGKDTEAFF.

On this clone: Other DNA sequences from this sample encode an identical CDR3 as well. V and J are TRBV2 and TRBJ1-5; 9 bases agree with TRBD1. Germline CDR1 SNHLY, CDR2 FYNNEI. V trimming: 6 bases; J trimming: 7 bases; junction bases outside the gene matches: 7. The CDR3 runs to 14 residues. As DNA, the CDR3 is TGTGCCAGCAGCGAGGGACAGGGTGAGCAGCCCCAGCATTTT. As protein: CASSEGQGEQPQHF.

The chain combines TRBV5-1 with TRBJ2-7; no clear D gene. Germline V gene data show CDR1 as SGHRS and CDR2 as YFSETQ. This CDR3 comprises 13 residues. Trimming removed 2 bases at V and 3 bases at J, with 9 bases between. The CDR3, as DNA: TGCGCCAGCAGCTTACTTAACGACTACGAGCAGTACTTC. Amino acids: CASSLLNDYEQYF. Full variable domain (remainder filled in from reference TRBV5-1 and TRBJ2-7): KAGVTQTPRYLIKTRGQQVTLSCSPISGHRSVSWYQQTPGQGLQFLFEYFSETQRNKGNFPGRFSGRQFSNSRSEMNVSTLELGDSALYLCASSLLNDYEQYFGPGTRLTVT.

The chain couples TRBV28 to TRBJ1-2; D gene ambiguous. Trimming stripped 5 bases from V and 8 bases from J, with 15 bases between. The CDR3 totals 13 residues. Germline CDR1 reads MDHEN; CDR2 reads SYDVKM. The DNA for the CDR3 is TGTGCCAGCAGTCAGGAGGGCAGTCGGGGCTACACCTTC. It encodes CASSQEGSRGYTF.

The chain has TRBV19 and TRBJ2-1, with 7 bases identical to TRBD1. This CDR3 spans 12 amino acids. From germline, CDR1 is LNHDA and CDR2 SQIVND (reference sequence). V gave up 4 bases and J gave up 8 bases; unmatched junction bases: 2. The CDR3: CASSTTGYEQFF. The CDR3 coding sequence is TGTGCCAGTAGTACGACAGGGTATGAGCAGTTCTTC.

The chain uses TRBV6-5 and TRBJ2-2, with D possibly being TRBD1 (6 bases). The V and J ends lost 4 bases and 6 bases respectively, with 9 bases between them. This CDR3 contains 13 residues. Germline V gene lookup returns CDR1 MNHEY and CDR2 SVGAGI. The CDR3 DNA reads TGTGCCAGCAGTTTACAGGGACCCGGGGAGCTGTTTTTT. Residues: CASSLQGPGELFF.

This clone showed up just once. The chain links TRBV10-3 to TRBJ2-1; TRBD1 matches 7 bases. V shed 6 bases and J 1 base; nucleotides not matched to a gene: 3. CDR1 is ENHRY, CDR2 SYGVKD, per germline. This CDR3 has 14 residues. The CDR3 is CAISDRVSYNEQFF. In DNA, the CDR3 is TGTGCCATCAGCGACAGGGTTTCCTACAATGAGCAGTTCTTC.

To note about this clone: The same CDR3 arises from other DNA sequences in this sample as well. The chain employs TRBV28 and TRBJ2-7; D gene unclear. Trimming shortened V by 6 bases and J by 0 bases, and 6 bases separated the two germline ends. The CDR3 covers 12 residues. CDR1 and CDR2 (germline): MDHEN, SYDVKM. For the CDR3, the DNA is TGTGCCAGCAGCTTGAGCTCCTACGAGCAGTACTTC. The encoded protein is CASSLSSYEQYF.

This chain connects TRBV7-2 to TRBJ2-1; the match to TRBD2 covers 10 bases. This CDR3 comprises 15 residues. Trimming removed 5 bases from V and 8 bases from J; junction bases left unmatched: 9. Germline-derived CDR1 and CDR2 are SGHTA and FQGNSA. CDR3 nucleotide sequence: TGTGCCAGCAGCCTAATTCTAGCGGGAGACTATGAGCAGTTCTTC. This translates into CASSLILAGDYEQFF.